What follows are 21 T cell receptor beta chains derived from one specimen sequenced in a study of low-dose radiotherapy and immunotherapy resistance in tumors. First-strand cDNA relied on TRAV- and TRBV-specific primers spanning alpha and beta chains. The PCR that amplified TCRs ran for 15 to 25 cycles, relying on a constant-region primer and a V-primer adapter. TCRdb fed the reads into MiXCR, producing one record per CDR3 protein. The sample has about 17,000 distinct CDR3 sequences; 70% to 80% are singletons. The source of these receptors is a human donor with advanced metastatic prostate, ovarian, gallbladder or colorectal cancer (not recorded which). This table probably holds off-target reads from a library built for another chain.

V is TRBV28 and J is TRBJ2-7; weak D call: TRBD2 (5 bases). The CDR3 runs 13 residues. CDR1 MDHEN and CDR2 SYDVKM come from the germline V gene. V shed 7 bases and J shed 2 bases, with 12 bases lying between them. As DNA, the CDR3 is TGTGCCAGCACCCCGCCCGGGGCCTACGAGCAGTACTTC. Residues: CASTPPGAYEQYF. The full variable domain, its missing parts supplied by reference TRBV28 and TRBJ2-7, is DVKVTQSSRYLVKRTGEKVFLECVQDMDHENMFWYRQDPGLGLRLIYFSYDVKMKEKGDIPEGYSVSREKKERFSLILESASTNQTSMYLCASTPPGAYEQYFGPGTRLTVT.

The rearrangement links TRBV11-3 to TRBJ2-7, with TRBD1 matching 8 bases. The CDR3 runs to 15 residues. Germline lookup yields CDR1 SGHNT and CDR2 YENEEA. With 5 bases clipped from V and 2 bases from J, the junction kept 8 bases outside the gene matches. Here the CDR3 DNA reads TGTGCCAGCAGCCCCGGGACAGGAAAAACCTACGAGCAGTACTTC. Its translation: CASSPGTGKTYEQYF.

The rearrangement joins TRBV12-3 or TRBV12-4 to TRBJ2-1; the D is unclear. V was cut by 2 bases and J by 4 bases, with 9 bases left in between. There are 14 residues in the CDR3. The CDR3, as DNA: TGTGCCAGCAGTTTATCTTTACGGTACAATGAGCAGTTCTTC. Protein product: CASSLSLRYNEQFF.

The rearrangement uses TRBV20-1 and TRBJ2-1; a possible D gene is TRBD2 (5 bases). CDR3 size: 15 residues. The V end lost 5 bases, the J end lost 2 bases, and 16 bases lay between the germline ends. Germline values: CDR1 DFQATT, CDR2 SNEGSKA (reference sequence). CDR3 DNA sequence: TGCAGTGCTTCCGGACTTACTCGAACCTACAATGAGCAGTTCTTC. Amino acid sequence: CSASGLTRTYNEQFF.

The chain joins TRBV6-1 to TRBJ2-1; a possible D gene is TRBD1 (5 bases). Trimming pared 4 bases from V and 2 bases from J, leaving 9 bases between. The CDR3 contains 14 residues. The germline V gene encodes CDR1 MNHNS and CDR2 SASEGT. The CDR3 region is CASSARVTYNEQFF. The CDR3 coding sequence is TGTGCCAGCAGTGCCAGGGTAACCTACAATGAGCAGTTCTTC.

The rearrangement uses TRBV5-5 and TRBJ2-1; possibly TRBD2 for D (5 bases). This CDR3 region has 12 residues. Trimming shortened V by 1 base and J by 6 bases, and 5 bases separated the two germline ends. Germline V CDR1 and CDR2: SGHKS, YYEKEE (reference sequence). CDR3 sequence: CASSLSGNEQFF. CDR3 DNA sequence: TGTGCCAGCAGCTTGAGCGGCAATGAGCAGTTCTTC.

The chain links TRBV2 to TRBJ2-7, with 9 bases identical to TRBD2. The V gene end was trimmed by 5 bases and the J gene end by 0 bases; junction bases not matched to a gene: 5. The CDR3 loop spans 15 amino acids. CDR1 and CDR2 from the germline V gene are SNHLY and FYNNEI. The CDR3 spells CASSKLAGASYEQYF. As DNA, the CDR3 is TGTGCCAGCAGTAAACTAGCGGGCGCCTCCTACGAGCAGTACTTC.

The chain combines TRBV2 with TRBJ2-3, with 9 bases fitting TRBD2. This CDR3 has 15 amino acids. CDR1 and CDR2 from the germline V gene are SNHLY and FYNNEI. Losses at the gene ends were 3 bases for V and 4 bases for J; bases not matched to a gene: 5. CDR3 in amino acids: CASSDPAGGADTQYF. For the CDR3, the DNA is TGTGCCAGCAGTGATCCAGCGGGGGGAGCAGATACGCAGTATTTT.

This chain connects TRBV20-1 to TRBJ2-5; D unresolved. The CDR3 covers 10 residues. CDR1 is DFQATT and CDR2 is SNEGSKA in the germline V gene (reference sequence). This CDR3 reads CSAYDRTQYF. The CDR3 DNA follows: TGCAGCGCCTACGATCGGACCCAGTACTTC.

V gene TRBV9 combines with J gene TRBJ1-2, with 9 bases lining up with TRBD1. The CDR3 extends over 18 amino acids. Germline V gene lookup returns CDR1 SGDLS and CDR2 YYNGEE. V was clipped by 3 bases and J by 0 bases; unmatched bases: 12. The CDR3 reads CASSALTGGLRSNYGYTF. CDR3 nucleotides: TGTGCCAGCAGCGCCCTGACAGGGGGATTGAGGTCTAACTATGGCTACACCTTC. Full variable domain (missing parts from reference TRBV9 and TRBJ1-2): DSGVTQTPKHLITATGQRVTLRCSPRSGDLSVYWYQQSLDQGLQFLIQYYNGEERAKGNILERFSAQQFPDLHSELNLSSLELGDSALYFCASSALTGGLRSNYGYTFGSGTRLTVV.

This chain connects TRBV7-2 to TRBJ2-7; TRBD1 is a possible D gene (5 bases). Looked up from germline, CDR1 is SGHTA and CDR2 is FQGNSA. This CDR3 contains 14 residues. Trimming stripped 6 bases from V and 0 bases from J, with 12 bases between. The CDR3 loop reads CASSRDRNSYEQYF. As DNA, the CDR3 is TGTGCCAGCAGTCGCGACAGAAACTCCTACGAGCAGTACTTC.

The rearrangement uses TRBV7-6 and TRBJ2-1; 9 bases are shared with TRBD1. V was pared by 5 bases and J by 3 bases, with 11 bases of the junction left unmatched. CDR3 size: 17 residues. Looked up from germline, CDR1 is SGHVS and CDR2 is FNYEAQ. CDR3 bases: TGTGCCAGCAGCCAGGCCACAGGGGGCGGAATCTACAATGAGCAGTTCTTC. Protein: CASSQATGGGIYNEQFF.

V is TRBV10-3 and J is TRBJ1-5, with a weak D call TRBD1 (5 bases). The CDR3 runs 13 residues. CDR1 ENHRY and CDR2 SYGVKD come from the germline V gene. V dropped 10 bases and J dropped 6 bases, with 16 bases sitting between them. The DNA for the CDR3 is TGTGCCACCGGGCCAGGGACGAGTCAGCCCCAGCATTTT. Amino acid sequence: CATGPGTSQPQHF.

The chain joins TRBV7-2 to TRBJ1-2; tentative D call: TRBD1 (6 bases). The V end lost 4 bases, the J end lost 4 bases, and 10 bases lay between the germline ends. The V gene's germline CDR1 is SGHTA and CDR2 FQGNSA. CDR3 size: 13 residues. The CDR3 loop is CASSSDSLYGYTF. CDR3 nucleotides: TGTGCCAGCAGCTCGGACAGCCTCTATGGCTACACCTTC.

V is TRBV12-3 or TRBV12-4 and J is TRBJ2-3; D not certain. CDR3 length equals 15 residues. The ends were cut back, 4 bases at V and 1 base at J, with 12 bases in the middle. CDR3 sequence: CASSSLPTRTDTQYF. CDR3 bases: TGTGCCAGCAGTTCGCTTCCCACCCGCACAGATACGCAGTATTTT.

The chain combines TRBV5-1 with TRBJ2-3; D is undetermined. The CDR3 has 14 amino acids. Trimming pared 0 bases from V and 2 bases from J, leaving 7 bases between. Germline lookup yields CDR1 SGHRS and CDR2 YFSETQ. The CDR3 spells CASSLGLDTDTQYF. The CDR3 region has the DNA TGCGCCAGCAGCTTGGGTTTAGACACAGATACGCAGTATTTT.

V is TRBV28 and J is TRBJ2-5, with D hard to call. Germline values: CDR1 MDHEN, CDR2 SYDVKM. The CDR3 totals 11 residues. V gave up 11 bases and J gave up 4 bases, with 11 bases separating them. This CDR3 is CAGQAGETQYF. DNA for the CDR3: TGTGCCGGGCAGGCTGGAGAGACCCAGTACTTC.

The rearrangement uses TRBV7-9 and TRBJ2-7; D ambiguous. V shed 1 base and J shed 3 bases, with 10 bases lying between them. Germline values: CDR1 SEHNR, CDR2 FQNEAQ (reference sequence). The CDR3 covers 14 residues. The CDR3: CASSLGGAGYEQYF. In DNA, the CDR3 is TGTGCCAGCAGCTTAGGAGGCGCTGGCTACGAGCAGTACTTC.

This sequence joins TRBV19 and TRBJ2-5; D is unresolved. CDR3 length: 14 amino acids. Germline V lookup: CDR1 LNHDA, CDR2 SQIVND (reference sequence). Trimming stripped 7 bases from V and 3 bases from J, with 15 bases between. This chain's CDR3 is CASKADLFKETQYF. The CDR3 DNA sequence: TGTGCCAGTAAGGCGGACCTTTTCAAAGAGACCCAGTACTTC.

This clonotype was counted a few times. The chain couples TRBV24-1 to TRBJ2-3; no clear D gene. The CDR3 covers 15 residues. Trimming removed 5 bases from V and 0 bases from J, with 11 bases in between. Germline values: CDR1 KGHDR, CDR2 SFDVKD. CDR3 coding DNA: TGTGCCACCAGTGGGCGGCAGATTAGCACAGATACGCAGTATTTT. It yields the protein CATSGRQISTDTQYF.

This rearrangement joins TRBV24-1 to TRBJ1-5; D possibly corresponds to TRBD1 (5 bases). This CDR3 spans 14 amino acids. V lost 3 bases, J lost 4 bases, and 9 bases lay in between. Looked up from germline, CDR1 is KGHDR and CDR2 is SFDVKD. The CDR3 DNA is TGTGCCACCAGTGATACACGGACAAATCAGCCCCAGCATTTT. Translating gives CATSDTRTNQPQHF.